This entry describes one TCR beta chain. The antigen this receptor binds is unknown. The input lacks base qualities; no much larger clone sits a single base away. This entry belongs to a study of T cell responses to AZD1222 COVID-19 vaccine (dated by TCRdb to the early 2020s). The study in broad terms: AZD1222 recipients with second doses at about 4 weeks or about 12 weeks were pooled, because spike-specific TCR depth and breadth did not differ between schedules. A total of approximately 240 trial participants underwent TCR sequencing, of whom about 210 received two doses of AZD1222 and about 25 received two doses of the MenACWY control vaccine. Enrollment into the trials was organized by age into subgroups of 18-55, 56-69 and 70-plus years, and those subgroups contained 148, 28 and 57 TCR-sequenced participants, respectively. Points the paper makes about the study in general: After two AZD1222 doses, spike-specific TCR breadth and depth were significantly higher than at day 0 and than in MenACWY recipients. Conclusions about previously exposed vaccinees are limited, since just five or six AZD1222 recipients were seropositive for SARS-CoV-2 at baseline. The 56-69-year group was small, and its depth increase did not reach significance, likely because of low power. The whole spike protein was spanned by vaccine-associated CD4 TCRs, and dominant responses were seen in regions 160-218 and 743-854. Participants were mostly white British and included more females than males, and it was suggested by the authors that clonal diversity may have been underestimated. Because no day 14 peak-response samples were available, the repertoires could be characterized only after the peak T cell response. Nearly half of unique spike-specific TCRs reportedly recognized epitopes outside regions mutated in the B.1.351 and B.1.1.7 variants.

The CDR3 regions of human TCRbeta chains were analyzed by immunosequencing. Turning to the authors' computational methods: Repertoire TCRs were checked for matches against a reference library of SARS-CoV-2-specific TCRs that had been generated using the MIRA antigen-specificity platform. Breadth was defined as the fraction of unique TCRs that were SARS-CoV-2-associated. Depth was defined as the fraction of total T cells that were SARS-CoV-2-associated. Using the MIRA data, every spike-specific TCR was mapped to the spike region that the TCR reacted to and assigned to either a CD4 or a CD8 class. Log10-transformed breadth and depth values were compared by one-way ANOVA with Sidak's multiple comparisons tests. TCRdb provides this immuneACCESS table in a form limited to in-frame rearrangements. Some clones are lacking; in checked studies, under half of them reflect an unresolved V gene, and why the rest are absent is not known. The V and J calls and clone size come from that table; D and trimming were worked out from the DNA. The sample table shows approximately 85,000 clones, and about 86% are seen once. Roughly 7.7% of the sample lies in the top ten.

The CDR3 goes from the cysteine to the phenylalanine over 13 residues. The DNA shown is the 39-base CDR3, in frame from base 1. According to the germline V gene, CDR1 reads SQVTM and CDR2 reads ANQGSEA. Trimming at the junction amounts to 7 bases on V and 4 bases on J, and the germline ends lie 16 bases apart. Taken with the paper, the label for time point translates to: baseline before first vaccination. Samples from vaccinated people were obtained from the UK trials COV001 and COV002, which included a single-blind randomized controlled phase 2/3 trial of AZD1222 (ChAdOx1 nCoV-19) in healthy adults. For TCRbeta chain sequencing, PBMC samples from trial participants were taken at day 0 and at day 28 after the second dose.

Recombination linked TRBV29-1 to TRBJ1-1, and possibly TRBD1, on 6 matching bases. The receptor was derived from an adult in good health. Here the sequenced sample was peripheral blood, taken on day 0 of AZD1222 vaccination. CDR3 region: CSAQRTEGTEAFF. The bases read TGCAGCGCTCAGAGGACAGAGGGCACTGAAGCTTTCTTT.